The 7 T cell receptor beta chains given below trace back to one sample, sequenced in a study of cytomegalovirus exposure and HLA in healthy donors. The PCR ran on 60 Vbeta and 13 Jbeta primers. Profiled with immunoSEQ multiplex PCR; TCRdb holds only in-frame clones, not every one. The data contain 110,000 to 150,000 clones, approximately 80% of them singletons. Sample: PBMCs. Source of these receptors: a male donor in good health and CMV-seropositive.

In its sample, this clone was seen once. The J gene is TRBJ2-5, the V gene TRBV10-3; unclear D gene. Germline V gene data show CDR1 as ENHRY and CDR2 as SYGVKD. Trimming took 5 bases from V and 2 from J, leaving 6 bases between them. This CDR3 contains 12 residues. CDR3 coding DNA: TGTGCCATCAGTCAGGTGCAAGAGACCCAGTACTTC. Residues: CAISQVQETQYF.

The V gene is TRBV5-1, the J gene TRBJ2-5; no firm D call. The CDR3 covers 14 residues. Trimming cost V 0 bases and J 1 base, with 7 bases left between them. Germline CDR1 SGHRS, CDR2 YFSETQ. The CDR3 reads CASSLAQVQETQYF. DNA for the CDR3: TGCGCCAGCAGCTTGGCTCAGGTCCAAGAGACCCAGTACTTC.

The sample holds a few counts of this clone. The rearrangement joins TRBV11-1 to TRBJ1-1; 8 bases map to TRBD1. J gave up 1 base and V 5 bases, and 18 bases lay outside the gene matches. The CDR3 loop spans 19 amino acids. Germline CDR1 SGHAT, CDR2 FQDESV (reference sequence). The CDR3, as DNA: TGTGCCAGCAGCCTAGGACAGGGAGCGAAGCTACTGCGGAACACTGAAGCTTTCTTT. The encoded protein is CASSLGQGAKLLRNTEAFF. The variable domain in full, with the rest retrieved from reference TRBV11-1 and TRBJ1-1, is EAEVAQSPRYKITEKSQAVAFWCDPISGHATLYWYRQILGQGPELLVQFQDESVVDDSQLPKDRFSAERLKGVDSTLKIQPAELGDSAMYLCASSLGQGAKLLRNTEAFFGQGTRLTVV.

The V call is TRBV4-3, the J call TRBJ1-5; weak D call: TRBD1 (5 bases). The CDR3 length is 14 residues. The ends were cut back, 3 bases at V and 7 bases at J, with 13 bases in the middle. Germline V gene data show CDR1 as LGHNA and CDR2 as YSLEER. This CDR3 reads CASSQGRSGQPQHF. The CDR3 nucleotides read TGCGCCAGCAGCCAGGGGCGGTCCGGGCAGCCCCAGCATTTT.

The chain joins TRBV19 to TRBJ2-3; D gene uncertain. Germline assignment: CDR1 LNHDA and CDR2 SQIVND (reference sequence). The V and J ends lost 4 bases and 2 bases respectively, with 13 bases between them. The CDR3 consists of 15 residues. CDR3 sequence: CASSRFTTYTDTQYF. The DNA of the CDR3 is TGTGCCAGTAGTAGATTTACTACCTACACAGATACGCAGTATTTT.

This chain uses TRBV10-3 with TRBJ2-7; TRBD2 aligns across 8 bases. The V gene's germline CDR1 is ENHRY and CDR2 SYGVKD. V lost 3 bases, J lost 2 bases, and 6 bases stayed unmatched. The CDR3 runs to 15 residues. The CDR3 bases are TGTGCCATCAGTGACTATAGCGGGGAAGCCTACGAGCAGTACTTC. Residues: CAISDYSGEAYEQYF.

The chain carries TRBV7-3 and TRBJ2-5; 9 nucleotides align to TRBD2. CDR3 length: 15 residues. Unmatched junction bases numbered 5, after V lost 3 bases and J lost 3 bases. The germline gives CDR1 SGHTA, CDR2 FQGTGA. CDR3: CASSFDSGGKETQYF. CDR3 in DNA: TGTGCCAGCAGCTTCGATAGCGGGGGAAAAGAGACCCAGTACTTC. Using reference TRBV7-3 and TRBJ2-5 for the parts outside the CDR3, the full variable domain is GAGVSQTPSNKVTEKGKYVELRCDPISGHTALYWYRQSLGQGPEFLIYFQGTGAADDSGLPNDRFFAVRPEGSVSTLKIQRTERGDSAVYLCASSFDSGGKETQYFGPGTRLLVL.